These 2 T cell receptor beta chains came from one sample sequenced in a study of T cell responses to AZD1222 COVID-19 vaccine. Data came from immunoSEQ multiplex PCR; TCRdb stores just in-frame clones and leaves some out. The sample holds approximately 300,000 clones, approximately 94% seen once. Sequenced here: peripheral blood, sampled 28 days after the second AZD1222 dose. The origin of the receptors is an adult who received the AZD1222 COVID-19 vaccine.

The chain links TRBV6-4 to TRBJ2-7; perhaps TRBD1 as D (7 bases). Germline CDR1 and CDR2: MRHNA and SNTAGT. The CDR3 is 16 amino acids. V was clipped by 2 bases and J by 5 bases, with 19 bases between them. The CDR3 DNA reads as TGTGCCAGCAGTGACCGACTAGGGGGCATGGTCCACGAGCAGTACTTC. It yields the protein CASSDRLGGMVHEQYF.

This clone was detected only a few times. The J gene is TRBJ1-4, the V gene TRBV15; 7 positions match TRBD1. Germline CDR1 and CDR2: LNHNV and YYDKDF (reference sequence). The CDR3 spans 15 residues. Trimming removed 1 base from V and 6 bases from J; junction bases left unmatched: 5. CDR3 nucleotide sequence: TGTGCCACCAGCAGAGCGGGACAGACCTATGAAAAACTGTTTTTT. Translation gives CATSRAGQTYEKLFF. The complete variable domain, with remaining parts taken from reference TRBV15 and TRBJ1-4, reads DAMVIQNPRYQVTQFGKPVTLSCSQTLNHNVMYWYQQKSSQAPKLLFHYYDKDFNNEADTPDNFQSRRPNTSFCFLDIRSPGLGDTAMYLCATSRAGQTYEKLFFGSGTQLSVL.